This TCR beta chain comes out of a study of T cells after yellow fever vaccination. Findings and caveats of the study: A small proportion of clonotypes was detected in both the CD4 and CD8 compartments.

A universal primer site and UMIs were added as TCR cDNA was made by 5'RACE template switching. TCRdb ran MiXCR on the 5' RACE reads and lists one entry per CDR3 protein. The sample has roughly 520,000 distinct CDR3 sequences, 21% seen once. V lost 3 bases and J 3 bases, leaving 11 bases between the germline ends. CDR3 length: 14 residues. CDR1 is SGHRS and CDR2 is YFSETQ in the germline V gene. This clonotype was seen only a few times. The antigen remains undetermined. The sequencing used PBMCs, collected 21 days after the first yellow fever vaccination. The gene calls are TRBV5-1 and TRBJ2-3, with D unresolved. The sequence derives from a man between 18 and 29 years old who received the YFV17D yellow fever vaccine. CDR3 in DNA: TGCGCCAGCAGCTCGGACCCAACGACAGATACGCAGTATTTT. It is translated as CASSSDPTTDTQYF.